The 6 T cell receptor beta chains reported below all come from one sample, sequenced in a study of blood T cell repertoires in COVID-19 (dated by TCRdb to the early 2020s). Libraries were constructed by the immunoSEQ multiplex PCR assay. As stored in TCRdb, this immuneACCESS dataset retains in-frame rearrangements with V and J assigned. A fraction of the clones does not appear; measured against another copy, unresolved V genes explain less than half of the discrepancy, and the remainder lacks a known reason. The sample contains 230,000 or so clones, 89% of them found a single time. The ten biggest clones cover around 4.6% of the sample. Sequences were obtained from peripheral blood. These receptors came from a woman in her forties who had recovered from COVID-19.

The chain has TRBV9 and TRBJ2-7, with 9 nucleotides matching TRBD1. CDR1 is SGDLS, CDR2 YYNGEE, per germline. This CDR3 region has 14 residues. Germline trimming cut 4 bases from V and 4 bases from J; bases unmatched to any gene: 6. The CDR3 here is CASSPRDRAYEQYF. DNA of the CDR3: TGTGCCAGCAGCCCCCGGGACAGGGCGTACGAGCAGTACTTC.

The V gene is TRBV6-5, the J gene TRBJ1-5; TRBD1 matches 9 bases. The junction had 6 bases not matched to a gene; V was cut back by 6 bases and J by 3 bases. The CDR3 has 15 amino acids. In germline, CDR1 is MNHEY, CDR2 SVGAGI. CDR3 DNA sequence: TGTGCCAGCAGGGAGACAGGGGGATACAATCAGCCCCAGCATTTT. Its translation: CASRETGGYNQPQHF.

V is TRBV13 and J is TRBJ2-7, with 7 bases matching TRBD1. Trimming removed 5 bases from V and 4 bases from J; junction bases left unmatched: 8. Germline lookup yields CDR1 PRHDT and CDR2 FYEKMQ (reference sequence). This CDR3 region has 14 residues. CDR3 DNA: TGTGCCAGCAGCCGCCGACAGGGTCTGTACGAGCAGTACTTC. Protein sequence: CASSRRQGLYEQYF.

The chain links TRBV9 to TRBJ1-2; D unclear. The CDR3 sequence is 11 residues long. Germline assignment: CDR1 SGDLS and CDR2 YYNGEE. Trimming removed 0 bases from V and 9 bases from J, with 6 bases in between. The CDR3 loop is CASSVDGCYTF. For the CDR3, the DNA is TGTGCCAGCAGCGTAGATGGCTGCTACACCTTC.

This chain uses TRBV12-3 or TRBV12-4 with TRBJ1-1; D not resolved. The V end was cut by 7 bases, the J end by 9 bases, with 9 bases between. The CDR3 is 10 residues long. The CDR3 nucleotides are TGTGCCAGCACCAGAAACAAAGCTTTCTTT. Encoded protein: CASTRNKAFF.

The chain uses TRBV7-6 and TRBJ2-5; 9 bases line up with TRBD1. The V gene end was trimmed by 5 bases and the J gene end by 4 bases; junction bases not matched to a gene: 8. CDR1 and CDR2 (germline): SGHVS, FNYEAQ. CDR3 size: 15 residues. The CDR3 loop reads CASSEGGQGTETQYF. The DNA for the CDR3 is TGTGCCAGCAGCGAAGGAGGACAGGGGACAGAGACCCAGTACTTC.